This T cell receptor beta chain originates from a study of shared clonotypes between healthy human individuals. Nashville, Tennessee was home to all donors, who were Caucasian adults. Only in-frame clones appear in the TCRdb table, and some are missing; sequencing was by immunoSEQ multiplex PCR. The repertoire consists of hundreds of thousands of clones, with around three quarters occurring once and the leading ten covering around 12%. Sequenced material: PBMCs. The source is a woman in her forties in good health. Some clones in this sample may be carry-over from other donors' samples.

CDR3 DNA: TGCGCCAGCAGCCAAGGGCCAAACTCCTACGAGCAGTACTTC. Translating it yields CASSQGPNSYEQYF. The chain recombines TRBV4-1 with TRBJ2-7; D gene uncertain. V was clipped by 1 base and J by 0 bases, with 7 bases between them. Germline V lookup: CDR1 MGHRA, CDR2 YSYEKL. The CDR3 has 14 amino acids.